Given below is one T cell receptor beta chain in context. Its antigen is currently unknown. This sample is drawn from a study of T cells in Graves' hyperthyroidism and ophthalmopathy. Findings and caveats of the study: A model of 13 V-J pairs discriminated ophthalmopathy from stable hyperthyroidism. A median 6.5 months before onset, the model predicted ophthalmopathy.

Amplified regions were TCR beta CDR3 sequences from RNA transcripts. The HTBI primer set was used in a first-round RT-PCR of the TCR CDR3. Each CDR3 protein gets one entry after TCRdb re-called the multiplex PCR reads with MiXCR. The sample yields around 600,000 distinct CDR3 sequences, roughly 46% seen once. Looked up from germline, CDR1 is SGDLS and CDR2 is YYNGEE. The V gene lost 4 bases and the J gene lost 1 base, with 14 bases spanning the gap. CDR3 size: 15 residues. Uncontrolled infection, other autoimmune disease, pregnancy or lactation led to exclusion. Sequenced material: peripheral blood or thyroid tissue (not recorded which). J is TRBJ1-2 and V is TRBV9; D uncertain. The receptor was derived from an adult man with Graves' disease, either hyperthyroidism or ophthalmopathy (not recorded which). The CDR3 sequence: CASSQEDGYNYGYTF. DNA of the CDR3: TGTGCCAGCAGCCAAGAGGACGGTTATAACTATGGCTACACCTTC.